A single sample gave rise to the 6 T cell receptor beta chains below, sequenced in a study of T-cell reconstitution after alpha-beta-depleted transplantation in children. Using unique molecular identifiers, the investigators prepared the TCRbeta library. From the PCR reads, TCRdb called clonotypes with MiXCR, one entry per CDR3 protein. The sample holds tens of thousands of distinct CDR3 sequences, 6% to 8% seen once. This specimen consisted of PBMCs from the stem cell graft donor, obtained from the stem cell graft. Receptors originate from a human donor who donated a stem cell graft to a child with acute lymphoblastic leukemia.

This clonotype showed up many times. This chain connects TRBV7-2 to TRBJ2-7, with D uncertain. This CDR3 comprises 14 residues. Trimming removed 5 bases from V and 0 bases from J, with 11 bases in between. Germline V gives CDR1 SGHTA, CDR2 FQGNSA. CDR3 sequence reads: CASSVDRSSYEQYF. The DNA of the CDR3 is TGTGCCAGCAGCGTGGACCGGAGCTCCTACGAGCAGTACTTC.

This clonotype was counted ten times or more. The chain couples TRBV11-2 to TRBJ2-5; D gene unclear. The CDR3 loop spans 13 amino acids. The V end was cut by 5 bases, the J end by 1 base, with 8 bases between. CDR1 is SGHAT, CDR2 FQNNGV, per germline. DNA of the CDR3: TGTGCCAGCAGCCGCTCCGGCCAAGAGACCCAGTACTTC. Protein sequence: CASSRSGQETQYF.

This clonotype came up many times. One end of the junction varies from germline; a read error may be responsible. The CDR3 here is CSATPTGPDTQYF. CDR3 DNA sequence: TGCAGCGCTACTCCGACAGGGCCAGATACGCAGTATTTT. The chain has TRBV20-1 and TRBJ2-3; TRBD1 agrees at 7 bases. This CDR3 is built from 13 residues. Germline V lookup: CDR1 DFQATT, CDR2 SNEGSKA (reference sequence).

This clonotype showed up many times. The chain uses TRBV20-1 and TRBJ2-1, with 13 positions matching TRBD2. V lost 5 bases, J lost 5 bases, and 12 bases stayed unmatched. Germline V gene data show CDR1 as DFQATT and CDR2 as SNEGSKA (reference sequence). This CDR3 comprises 17 residues. The CDR3 spells CSAHTARGLAGNNEQFF. The CDR3, as DNA: TGCAGTGCTCACACCGCCCGGGGACTAGCGGGGAACAATGAGCAGTTCTTC.

CDR3 coding DNA: TGTGCCAGCTCACCCTCGACCGGGCGGGGGACCACAGATACGCAGTATTTT. Its translation: CASSPSTGRGTTDTQYF. The gene calls are TRBV18 and TRBJ2-3, with 7 bases lining up with TRBD2. CDR1 KGHSH and CDR2 LQKENI come from the germline V gene. Trimming cost V 3 bases and J 2 bases; bases outside gene matches: 11. The CDR3 sequence is 17 residues long.

The chain joins TRBV14 to TRBJ2-3; 13 bases fit TRBD2. The germline CDR1 and CDR2 sequences are SGHDN and FVKESK. J gave up 1 base and V 2 bases, and 3 bases lay outside the gene matches. The CDR3 consists of 17 residues. CDR3 DNA: TGTGCCAGCAGCCAACGACTAGCGGGGGGACGCACAGATACGCAGTATTTT. Its translation is CASSQRLAGGRTDTQYF. The entire variable domain, with the rest obtained from reference TRBV14 and TRBJ2-3, is as follows: EAGVTQFPSHSVIEKGQTVTLRCDPISGHDNLYWYRRVMGKEIKFLLHFVKESKQDESGMPNNRFLAERTGGTYSTLKVQPAELEDSGVYFCASSQRLAGGRTDTQYFGPGTRLTVL.